This T cell receptor (beta chain) was recovered during a study of blood T cells in healthy people across ages. This clonotype was counted between two and nine times. The CDR3 covers 15 residues. Trimming left V 3 bases short and J 2 bases short, with 13 bases between. Sample-barcoded 5' priming and a J-beta primer mix drove a second PCR of 7 to 11 cycles. Each cDNA molecule, via a template-switch adaptor with 12 random nucleotides, was tagged. MiXCR was run by TCRdb on the 5' RACE reads, yielding one entry per CDR3 protein. The repertoire includes 500,000 to 650,000 distinct CDR3 sequences, about 28% of them detected once, and 3% to 4% sits in the top ten. In addition, the sample was reused for a study of T cells of mothers and their children. Per that study: Material was donated by three healthy Caucasian mothers and their six children.

This TCR was recovered from a boy aged 2-9 years in good health. J is TRBJ2-5 and V is TRBV12-3 or TRBV12-4, with D hard to call. Sequencing was carried out using blood. The CDR3 region has the DNA TGTGCCAGCAGTTTTCATTTACCTGGTCAAGAGACCCAGTACTTC. This gives the protein CASSFHLPGQETQYF.